The present entry profiles one T cell receptor (beta chain) with its context. This record belongs to a study of blood T cells in healthy people across ages. A J-beta primer mix and a sample-barcoded 5' primer were used in a second PCR of roughly 6 to 12 cycles. All cDNA molecules were each tagged by a template-switch adaptor with 12 random nucleotides. TCRdb re-analysed the 5' RACE reads in MiXCR, keeping a single row per CDR3 protein. The sample contains approximately 810,000 distinct CDR3 sequences, roughly 34% of which appear only once. Germline CDR1 SQVTM, CDR2 ANQGSEA. Trimming removed 1 base from V and 4 bases from J, with 7 bases in between. The CDR3 has 12 amino acids.

The receptor was derived from a man between 18 and 35 years old in good health. The sequenced sample was blood. The rearrangement links TRBV29-1 to TRBJ1-1; a possible D gene is TRBD1 (6 bases). The CDR3 is CSVEVRGTEAFF. The CDR3 coding sequence is TGCAGCGTTGAAGTCAGGGGCACTGAAGCTTTCTTT.